The following is a T cell receptor (beta chain) sequence with its context. This sample stems from a study of PD-L1 blockade in urothelial cancer. The CDR3 runs to 15 residues. Germline lookup yields CDR1 SGHNT and CDR2 YYREEE (reference sequence). V lost 1 base and J 3 bases, leaving 8 bases between the germline ends. The repertoire was sequenced with immunoSEQ multiplex PCR; TCRdb's copy has only in-frame clones and lacks some. The sample shows about 43,000 clones, 88% of them seen only once. The chain joins TRBV5-4 to TRBJ2-6; TRBD1 might be the D (6 bases). Sequences were derived from PBMCs, sampled around atezolizumab (anti-PD-L1) treatment. The sequence was collected from an older woman with urothelial cancer. The CDR3 region is CASSLRGYGANVLTF. For the CDR3, the DNA is TGTGCCAGCAGCTTGAGGGGGTATGGGGCCAACGTCCTGACTTTC.